These 24 T cell receptor beta chains share one sample of origin, sequenced in a study of regulatory T cells in long-lasting Graves disease. Time point given: persistent/refractory GD, antithyroid drugs over 5 years with positive TRAb. The TCR library was made from RNA extracted from PBMCs. CDR3 regions were amplified by Arm-PCR using iRepertoire HTBI primers to build TCR beta libraries. TCRdb redid the calling of the multiplex PCR reads with MiXCR, one entry per CDR3 protein. The sample holds roughly 400,000 distinct CDR3 sequences, around 21% seen once. Source: peripheral blood mononuclear cells (PBMCs), taken when the disease was refractory, from a patient treated with antithyroid drugs. Receptors originate from a female donor with Graves disease.

This clonotype was seen at least ten times. This chain uses TRBV7-2 with TRBJ2-5; D not resolved. V lost 5 bases and J 5 bases, leaving 12 bases between the germline ends. The CDR3 runs 13 residues. The germline CDR1 and CDR2 sequences are SGHTA and FQGNSA. CDR3 sequence: CASSARLLETQYF. The CDR3 DNA reads TGTGCCAGCAGCGCCCGACTCTTGGAGACCCAGTACTTC.

This clonotype was seen a few times. The chain employs TRBV7-2 and TRBJ2-4; D is unclear. The ends were cut back, 4 bases at V and 1 base at J, with 14 bases in the middle. This CDR3 has 16 residues. Per germline, CDR1 SGHTA and CDR2 FQGNSA. CDR3 sequence reads: CASSSSLSAAKNIQYF. Here the CDR3 DNA reads TGTGCCAGCAGCTCGTCCCTGAGTGCGGCCAAAAACATTCAGTACTTC.

The gene calls are TRBV5-6 and TRBJ1-2, with D perhaps TRBD1 (6 bases). V was trimmed by 1 base and J by 4 bases, leaving 11 bases between them. Germline values: CDR1 SGHDT, CDR2 YYEEEE. CDR3 size: 14 residues. The CDR3 DNA sequence: TGTGCCAGCAGCTTGTCCGGACAGATCTATGGCTACACCTTC. It codes for CASSLSGQIYGYTF. The full variable domain, with the rest looked up from reference TRBV5-6 and TRBJ1-2, is DAGVTQSPTHLIKTRGQQVTLRCSPKSGHDTVSWYQQALGQGPQFIFQYYEEEERQRGNFPDRFSGHQFPNYSSELNVNALLLGDSALYLCASSLSGQIYGYTFGSGTRLTVV.

This clonotype appeared once. The chain couples TRBV4-1 to TRBJ2-2, with D perhaps TRBD1 or TRBD2 (6 bases each). Germline V gene data show CDR1 as MGHRA and CDR2 as YSYEKL. V was pared by 0 bases and J by 5 bases, with 13 bases between. The CDR3 runs 16 residues. The CDR3 DNA sequence: TGCGCCAGCAGCCAAGATAGGGGGAGGTTTACCGGGGAGCTGTTTTTT. It encodes CASSQDRGRFTGELFF.

The rearrangement links TRBV6-2 or TRBV6-3 to TRBJ2-2, with TRBD1 matching 8 bases. V was pared by 5 bases and J by 7 bases, with 15 bases of the junction left unmatched. In germline, CDR1 is MNHEY, CDR2 SVGEGT. This CDR3 spans 17 amino acids. The CDR3: CASSTRTGPLSGGELFF. The DNA of the CDR3 is TGTGCCAGCAGTACTCGGACAGGGCCACTATCGGGCGGGGAGCTGTTTTTT.

This clonotype was detected only a few times. The V gene is TRBV9, the J gene TRBJ1-2; 8 bases align to TRBD1. Germline V gene sequence: CDR1 SGDLS, CDR2 YYNGEE. The CDR3 length is 15 residues. The junction had 5 bases not matched to a gene; V was cut back by 0 bases and J by 4 bases. For the CDR3, the DNA is TGTGCCAGCAGCGTAGCTCCAGGGGGCGGCTATGGCTACACCTTC. The encoded protein is CASSVAPGGGYGYTF.

This clonotype was observed at least ten times. The V and J genes are TRBV29-1 and TRBJ2-5; D gene ambiguous. The CDR3 has 13 amino acids. V dropped 6 bases and J dropped 1 base, with 12 bases sitting between them. CDR1 is SQVTM and CDR2 is ANQGSEA in the germline V gene. The CDR3 DNA sequence: TGCAGCGTCGAATTAACCATCCAAGAGACCCAGTACTTC. It encodes CSVELTIQETQYF. The whole variable domain, remainder taken from reference TRBV29-1 and TRBJ2-5, is SAVISQKPSRDICQRGTSLTIQCQVDSQVTMMFWYRQQPGQSLTLIATANQGSEATYESGFVIDKFPISRPNLTFSTLTVSNMSPEDSSIYLCSVELTIQETQYFGPGTRLLVL.

This clonotype was detected a few times. This chain joins TRBV18 and TRBJ1-1, with D possibly being TRBD1 (6 bases). Trimming took 0 bases from V and 10 from J, leaving 9 bases between them. The germline V gene has CDR1 KGHSH and CDR2 LQKENI. This CDR3 region has 12 residues. CDR3 in DNA: TGTGCCAGCTCACCACCGGGGGCTGGAGCTTTCTTT. It yields the protein CASSPPGAGAFF.

This clonotype was detected many times. V usage is TRBV2 and J usage is TRBJ1-5; D possibly corresponds to TRBD1 (6 bases). CDR3 length equals 15 residues. The V and J ends lost 5 bases and 0 bases respectively, with 11 bases between them. CDR1 is SNHLY, CDR2 FYNNEI, per germline. CDR3 sequence reads: CASSQDSNSNQPQHF. In nucleotides, the CDR3 is TGTGCCAGCAGTCAGGACAGCAATAGCAATCAGCCCCAGCATTTT.

In its sample, this clonotype was seen many times. This chain uses TRBV19 with TRBJ2-7; 7 positions match TRBD1. Germline trimming cut 3 bases from V and 1 base from J; bases unmatched to any gene: 3. Germline V lookup: CDR1 LNHDA, CDR2 SQIVND (reference sequence). This CDR3 contains 14 residues. The CDR3 coding sequence is TGTGCCAGTAGTATGGCAGGGGGATCCTACGAGCAGTACTTC. This encodes CASSMAGGSYEQYF.

In its sample, this clonotype was seen a few times. This sequence may be a read error, since a much larger clone differs from it by one base. This chain connects TRBV28 to TRBJ2-5, with D perhaps matching TRBD1 or TRBD2 (5 bases each). CDR3 length equals 14 residues. V gave up 8 bases and J gave up 5 bases, with 18 bases separating them. Germline V CDR1 and CDR2: MDHEN, SYDVKM. CDR3 DNA: TGTGCCAGCTGTGGGGGACCGCCATGGGAGACCCAGTACTTC. This sequence encodes CASCGGPPWETQYF. The full variable domain, its missing parts supplied by reference TRBV28 and TRBJ2-5, is DVKVTQSSRYLVKRTGEKVFLECVQDMDHENMFWYRQDPGLGLRLIYFSYDVKMKEKGDIPEGYSVSREKKERFSLILESASTNQTSMYLCASCGGPPWETQYFGPGTRLLVL.

This clonotype appeared many times. The chain employs TRBV11-2 and TRBJ2-7, with TRBD1 as a possible D gene (7 bases). This CDR3 region has 15 residues. The V gene lost 2 bases and the J gene lost 4 bases, with 15 bases spanning the gap. Germline V gives CDR1 SGHAT, CDR2 FQNNGV. CDR3 bases: TGTGCCAGCAGCTTATTCTCTCAGGGGGGATACGAGCAGTACTTC. Its translation is CASSLFSQGGYEQYF.

This clonotype was seen a handful of times. The chain recombines TRBV29-1 with TRBJ1-4; D uncertain. Trimming took off 7 bases at V and 0 bases at J, with 9 bases between the two ends. Germline V gene lookup returns CDR1 SQVTM and CDR2 ANQGSEA. The CDR3 loop spans 13 amino acids. CDR3 region: CSALGSTNEKLFF. In DNA, the CDR3 is TGCAGCGCCCTGGGATCAACTAATGAAAAACTGTTTTTT.

The genes are TRBV20-1 and TRBJ1-4; 8 bases fit TRBD1. The J segment lost 7 bases and the V segment lost 0 bases, leaving 16 bases of the junction unmatched. There are 18 residues in the CDR3. Germline CDR1 reads DFQATT; CDR2 reads SNEGSKA (reference sequence). CDR3 in amino acids: CSARDYSVQGAQTEKLFF. The CDR3 DNA sequence: TGCAGTGCTAGAGATTACTCCGTGCAGGGGGCGCAGACTGAAAAACTGTTTTTT.

In its sample, this clonotype was seen many times. The chain couples TRBV12-3 or TRBV12-4 to TRBJ2-7, with TRBD2 identical over 10 bases. Trimming took 6 bases from V and 5 from J; bases not matched to a gene: 7. This CDR3 has 14 residues. This CDR3 is CASSVLAGHDEQYF. CDR3 in DNA: TGTGCCAGCAGCGTACTAGCGGGACACGACGAGCAGTACTTC.

As for this clonotype: Just one base apart from a much larger clone, this may be a read error. This rearrangement joins TRBV20-1 to TRBJ2-7; the match to TRBD2 covers 10 bases. CDR1 is DFQATT, CDR2 SNEGSKA, per germline (reference sequence). V gave up 5 bases and J gave up 0 bases; unmatched junction bases: 10. This CDR3 contains 16 residues. As DNA, the CDR3 is TGCAGTGCTGGGTCGGGACTAGCGACTAGCTCCTACGAGCAGTACTTC. It translates to CSAGSGLATSSYEQYF.

Remarks on this clonotype: A read error may be the cause here, since a much bigger clone is one base away. This sequence joins TRBV11-2 and TRBJ2-5; D remains ambiguous. Germline CDR1 and CDR2: SGHAT and FQNNGV. The CDR3 is 11 residues long. The CDR3 DNA sequence: TGTGCCGGCAGCTTAGATGGGACCCAGTACTTC. Translation: CAGSLDGTQYF. Complete variable domain (other parts from reference TRBV11-2 and TRBJ2-5): EAGVAQSPRYKIIEKRQSVAFWCNPISGHATLYWYQQILGQGPKLLIQFQNNGVVDDSQLPKDRFSAERLKGVDSTLKIQPAKLEDSAVYLCAGSLDGTQYFGPGTRLLVL.

The V and J genes are TRBV4-1 and TRBJ2-5; 8 nucleotides match TRBD1. With 0 bases clipped from V and 6 bases from J, the junction kept 12 bases outside the gene matches. Germline V gene data show CDR1 as MGHRA and CDR2 as YSYEKL. The CDR3 consists of 17 residues. The CDR3, as DNA: TGCGCCAGCAGCCAAGACGCGACCATTGACAGGGGTCAGACCCAGTACTTC. Protein sequence: CASSQDATIDRGQTQYF.

The chain uses TRBV20-1 and TRBJ2-3; 12 bases are a match to TRBD1. Germline V CDR1 and CDR2: DFQATT, SNEGSKA (reference sequence). The CDR3 has 13 amino acids. With V trimmed by 5 bases and J by 6 bases, 3 bases remained unmatched. CDR3 nucleotide sequence: TGCAGTGCTGGGGACAGGGGGCTGGATACGCAGTATTTT. As protein: CSAGDRGLDTQYF.

This clonotype has a count of ten or more. J is TRBJ2-2 and V is TRBV28; 13 bases map to TRBD2. V trimming: 6 bases; J trimming: 5 bases; junction bases outside the gene matches: 9. CDR3 length: 17 amino acids. The germline V gene encodes CDR1 MDHEN and CDR2 SYDVKM. CDR3 DNA: TGTGCCAGCAGCCCTACTAGCGGGAGGGAGAGGACCGGGGAGCTGTTTTTT. The encoded protein is CASSPTSGRERTGELFF.

In this sample, this clonotype turned up once. The rearrangement links TRBV14 to TRBJ2-7, with a tentative D call TRBD1 (5 bases). V lost 0 bases, J lost 6 bases, and 6 bases lay in between. Germline lookup yields CDR1 SGHDN and CDR2 FVKESK. This CDR3 has 12 residues. CDR3: CASSQDRVEQYF. DNA for the CDR3: TGTGCCAGCAGCCAAGACAGGGTCGAGCAGTACTTC.

V and J are TRBV10-1 and TRBJ2-5, with D perhaps matching TRBD2 (6 bases). This CDR3 has 17 residues. Germline V gene sequence: CDR1 WNHNN, CDR2 SYGVQD (reference sequence). V lost 0 bases and J 0 bases, leaving 14 bases between the germline ends. This CDR3 reads CASSESDQRVNQETQYF. The CDR3 DNA follows: TGCGCCAGCAGTGAGTCGGACCAGCGGGTGAACCAAGAGACCCAGTACTTC.

There are many counts of this clonotype. The J gene is TRBJ2-7, the V gene TRBV28; TRBD1 matches 7 bases. This CDR3 has 15 residues. Germline V gives CDR1 MDHEN, CDR2 SYDVKM. J lost 1 base, V lost 7 bases, and 10 bases had no gene match. The CDR3 here is CASIQQGSLSYEQYF. CDR3 bases: TGTGCCAGCATACAACAGGGGTCCCTATCCTACGAGCAGTACTTC.

This clonotype was recorded a few times. This chain links TRBV20-1 with TRBJ2-2, with D uncertain. The germline V gene has CDR1 DFQATT and CDR2 SNEGSKA (reference sequence). The V gene lost 3 bases and the J gene lost 6 bases, with 8 bases spanning the gap. The CDR3 length is 12 residues. The CDR3 DNA is TGCAGTGCTAGTAGACCATCCGGGGAGCTGTTTTTT. It is translated as CSASRPSGELFF.